This T cell receptor (beta chain) was observed in a study of shared clonotypes between healthy human individuals. The CDR3 runs to 13 residues. Germline-derived CDR1 and CDR2 are SGHAT and FQNNGV. V was trimmed by 1 base and J by 6 bases, leaving 6 bases between them. This clone was seen just once. About 32,000 T cell genomes (about 0.3 ug DNA) went into each PBMC replicate. Sequenced by immunoSEQ multiplex PCR; TCRdb stores in-frame clones only, minus some. The sample has fewer than 600,000 clones; around 79% are singletons. Sequencing was carried out using PBMCs. The rearrangement joins TRBV11-2 to TRBJ2-2; D may be TRBD2 (5 bases). This sequence originates from a middle-aged woman in good health. Some clones in this sample may be carry-over from other donors' samples. The CDR3 reads CASSLGRAGELFF. The CDR3 region has the DNA TGTGCCAGCAGCTTAGGGCGGGCCGGGGAGCTGTTTTTT. Combining the CDR3 with reference TRBV11-2 and TRBJ2-2 gives the whole variable domain EAGVAQSPRYKIIEKRQSVAFWCNPISGHATLYWYQQILGQGPKLLIQFQNNGVVDDSQLPKDRFSAERLKGVDSTLKIQPAKLEDSAVYLCASSLGRAGELFFGEGSRLTVL.